Sequencing of this T cell receptor beta chain was carried out in a study of pediatric ulcerative colitis. The sample holds one count of this clone. What it binds is unknown. TCRdb keeps only in-frame clones here, not all; method: immunoSEQ multiplex PCR. The table lists tens of thousands of clones, about 90% of them singletons, with approximately 1.5% in the top ten. The CDR3 runs 12 residues. The germline V and J ends were trimmed by 5 bases and 0 bases, with 3 bases remaining between them. In germline, CDR1 is MDHEN, CDR2 SYDVKM. Controls had normal endoscopy and no IBD diagnosis within a year. General observations from the study: Ulcerative colitis patients shared more blood-rectal clones than controls. Repertoires came from total lymphocyte DNA, not specific subsets.

The sequence derives from a boy between 10 and 17 years old who was a control in a study of pediatric ulcerative colitis. Sequencing input: blood. The V and J genes are TRBV28 and TRBJ2-3; D ambiguous. The DNA for the CDR3 is TGTGCCAGCAGTAAAAGCACAGATACGCAGTATTTT. Residues: CASSKSTDTQYF.